Listed here are 7 T cell receptor beta chains from one sample, sequenced in a study of T cell repertoires in cytomegalovirus infection. TCRdb fed the reads into MiXCR, producing one record per CDR3 protein. The table lists under 350,000 distinct CDR3 sequences, over 7.5% of them singletons. Sequenced sample: PBMCs. Receptors originate from a human donor in good health (CMV status not recorded). Some clones in this sample may be carry-over from other donors' samples.

This clonotype occurred many times. CDR3 in amino acids: CAISDPRAGGKETQYF. CDR3 in DNA: TGTGCCATCAGTGACCCACGAGCGGGAGGAAAAGAGACCCAGTACTTC. The J gene is TRBJ2-5, the V gene TRBV10-3; 9 nucleotides align to TRBD2. The CDR3 has 16 residues. With V trimmed by 3 bases and J by 3 bases, 8 bases remained unmatched. Germline V gene sequence: CDR1 ENHRY, CDR2 SYGVKD.

This clonotype was detected only a few times. V and J are TRBV28 and TRBJ1-2; 9 positions match TRBD1. J lost 4 bases, V lost 8 bases, and 2 bases had no gene match. Germline values: CDR1 MDHEN, CDR2 SYDVKM. There are 12 residues in the CDR3. In nucleotides, the CDR3 is TGTGCCAGCGAGGACAGGGGCTATGGCTACACCTTC. Translating it yields CASEDRGYGYTF.

This clonotype was seen only a few times. This rearrangement joins TRBV20-1 to TRBJ2-1; TRBD2 matches at 8 bases. The germline V gene encodes CDR1 DFQATT and CDR2 SNEGSKA (reference sequence). J lost 9 bases, V lost 3 bases, and 4 bases had no gene match. The CDR3 has 12 residues. CDR3 nucleotide sequence: TGCAGTGCTAGCGGCGGGAGGCTTGAGCAGTTCTTC. Amino acids: CSASGGRLEQFF.

This clonotype has just a few counts. This chain connects TRBV5-4 to TRBJ2-7; 9 bases agree with TRBD2. V shed 0 bases, J shed 6 bases, and the junction held 13 bases outside the gene matches. CDR3 length: 17 amino acids. CDR1 is SGHNT, CDR2 YYREEE, per germline (reference sequence). CDR3 region: CASSLESLAGTLREQYF. CDR3 nucleotides: TGTGCCAGCAGCTTGGAGAGTCTAGCGGGAACCCTTCGCGAGCAGTACTTC.

This clonotype was seen many times. V gene TRBV28 combines with J gene TRBJ2-1; 11 positions agree with TRBD2. V shed 6 bases and J 2 bases; nucleotides not matched to a gene: 6. This CDR3 spans 16 amino acids. CDR1 and CDR2 from the germline V gene are MDHEN and SYDVKM. The CDR3 nucleotides read TGTGCCAGCAGGCGACTAGCGGGATTCACCTACAATGAGCAGTTCTTC. This gives the protein CASRRLAGFTYNEQFF. Using reference TRBV28 and TRBJ2-1 for the parts outside the CDR3, the full variable domain is DVKVTQSSRYLVKRTGEKVFLECVQDMDHENMFWYRQDPGLGLRLIYFSYDVKMKEKGDIPEGYSVSREKKERFSLILESASTNQTSMYLCASRRLAGFTYNEQFFGPGTRLTVL.

This clonotype was found many times. The chain employs TRBV7-6 and TRBJ1-5, with D unresolved. Deletions cut 0 bases from V and 0 bases from J, with 6 bases between. Germline V lookup: CDR1 SGHVS, CDR2 FNYEAQ. This CDR3 comprises 15 residues. The CDR3 region is CASSLASNSNQPQHF. The CDR3 DNA sequence: TGTGCCAGCAGCTTAGCGAGTAATAGCAATCAGCCCCAGCATTTT.

This clonotype was seen a few times. The rearrangement uses TRBV6-5 and TRBJ1-2; D remains unclear. CDR1 and CDR2 from the germline V gene are MNHEY and SVGAGI. V shed 1 base and J shed 7 bases, with 4 bases lying between them. This CDR3 region has 11 residues. In DNA, the CDR3 is TGTGCCAGCAGTTACTGGGGTGGCTACACCTTC. Translated, it gives CASSYWGGYTF.